Below are 10 T cell receptor beta chains sequenced from a single sample in a study of cytomegalovirus exposure and HLA in healthy donors. PCR was performed using 60 Vbeta and 13 Jbeta primers. Produced via immunoSEQ multiplex PCR; TCRdb's table is partial and in-frame only. The sample contains some 190,000 clones, 60% to 85% of which appear only once. Source material: PBMCs. The source of these receptors is a man aged 18 to 30 in good health and CMV-seronegative.

This clone has just one count. The chain is built from TRBV5-4 and TRBJ1-6; tentative D call: TRBD1 (5 bases). The CDR3 is 15 amino acids. V shed 0 bases and J shed 8 bases, with 12 bases lying between them. Germline CDR1 SGHNT, CDR2 YYREEE (reference sequence). The CDR3 DNA reads TGTGCCAGCAGCTTGGAGGTAGGGGTGGATTCACCCCTCCACTTT. It specifies CASSLEVGVDSPLHF.

The V and J genes are TRBV4-2 and TRBJ2-3; 11 bases are shared with TRBD2. Germline V lookup: CDR1 LGHNA, CDR2 YNFKEQ. V was clipped by 1 base and J by 0 bases; unmatched bases: 0. The CDR3 covers 16 residues. In DNA, the CDR3 is TGTGCCAGCAGCCAAGTAGCGGGGGGGAGCACAGATACGCAGTATTTT. Protein: CASSQVAGGSTDTQYF.

CDR3 amino acids: CASRPQGNTGELFF. CDR3 DNA sequence: TGTGCCAGCCGACCACAGGGGAACACCGGGGAGCTGTTTTTT. The V and J genes are TRBV25-1 and TRBJ2-2, with D possibly being TRBD1 (6 bases). The germline V and J ends were trimmed by 8 bases and 1 base, with 11 bases remaining between them. Germline V CDR1 and CDR2: MGHDK, SYGVNS. This CDR3 region has 14 residues. The whole variable domain, filled in from reference TRBV25-1 and TRBJ2-2, reads EADIYQTPRYLVIGTGKKITLECSQTMGHDKMYWYQQDPGMELHLIHYSYGVNSTEKGDLSSESTVSRIRTEHFPLTLESARPSHTSQYLCASRPQGNTGELFFGEGSRLTVL.

The genes are TRBV19 and TRBJ1-4; D may be TRBD1 (6 bases). The germline gives CDR1 LNHDA, CDR2 SQIVND (reference sequence). With 5 bases removed from V and 5 bases from J, the gap between germline ends came to 12 bases. The CDR3 is 14 amino acids. Here the CDR3 reads CASSSTGTNEKLFF. As DNA, the CDR3 is TGTGCCAGTAGTTCGACTGGGACAAATGAAAAACTGTTTTTT. The variable domain in full, completed from reference TRBV19 and TRBJ1-4, reads DGGITQSPKYLFRKEGQNVTLSCEQNLNHDAMYWYRQDPGQGLRLIYYSQIVNDFQKGDIAEGYSVSREKKESFPLTVTSAQKNPTAFYLCASSSTGTNEKLFFGSGTQLSVL.

The chain uses TRBV28 and TRBJ2-1; the match to TRBD2 covers 11 bases. The length of the CDR3 is 15 residues. The ends lost 6 bases at V and 8 bases at J; junction bases unmatched: 9. Germline values: CDR1 MDHEN, CDR2 SYDVKM. In DNA, the CDR3 is TGTGCCAGCAGATATACTAGCGGGAGTTCCGATGAGCAGTTCTTC. It encodes CASRYTSGSSDEQFF.

This clone was counted only a few times. This rearrangement joins TRBV27 to TRBJ2-3; D might be TRBD2 (5 bases). With 2 bases removed from V and 4 bases from J, the gap between germline ends came to 13 bases. Germline V CDR1 and CDR2: MNHEY, SMNVEV (reference sequence). This CDR3 is built from 15 residues. The CDR3 reads CASSLVSSSPDTQYF. The CDR3 DNA sequence: TGTGCCAGCAGTTTAGTGTCTAGCTCCCCAGATACGCAGTATTTT.

The chain joins TRBV28 to TRBJ2-7, with TRBD2 identical over 8 bases. Germline V gives CDR1 MDHEN, CDR2 SYDVKM. The CDR3 spans 15 residues. After removal of 7 bases from V and 4 bases from J, the junction contained 12 bases not matched to a gene. DNA for the CDR3: TGTGCCAGCACCCCGGGGGGGGCCGGGTTTTACGAGCAGTACTTC. This gives the protein CASTPGGAGFYEQYF.

This clone was detected a few times. J is TRBJ2-3 and V is TRBV28; no clear D. Germline CDR1 MDHEN, CDR2 SYDVKM. Trimming left V 3 bases short and J 5 bases short, with 15 bases between. This CDR3 is 15 amino acids long. The CDR3: CASSFLRGSLDTQYF. CDR3 bases: TGTGCCAGCAGTTTTCTCAGAGGTTCCCTAGATACGCAGTATTTT.

This clone appeared once. The V gene is TRBV2, the J gene TRBJ1-2; TRBD1 agrees at 7 bases. The J segment lost 3 bases and the V segment lost 6 bases, leaving 10 bases of the junction unmatched. The germline V gene has CDR1 SNHLY and CDR2 FYNNEI. The length of the CDR3 is 15 residues. The CDR3 protein is CASSPLTGEYYGYTF. Written as DNA, the CDR3 is TGTGCCAGCAGCCCTCTAACAGGGGAATACTATGGCTACACCTTC.

The V call is TRBV6-1, the J call TRBJ2-5; D is perhaps TRBD2 (5 bases). TRBJ2-7 explains the end of the DNA better; the J call may be wrong. The CDR3 contains 15 residues. Germline lookup yields CDR1 MNHNS and CDR2 SASEGT. CDR3 coding DNA: TGTGCCAGCAGTGAAGAGTTGGGGAGCTCCTACGAGCAGTACTTC. Translating gives CASSEELGSSYEQYF.